This entry lists 26 T cell receptor beta chains sequenced from one sample in a study of shared clonotypes between healthy human individuals. The protocol was immunoSEQ multiplex PCR, while the TCRdb copy is restricted to in-frame clones and leaves out a portion. The sample has approximately 2,000,000 clones; around 95% are singletons. Naive-designated CD8 cells lacked CD45RO, were positively enriched for CCR7, and omitted terminally differentiated effector memory CD45RA+ cells. The sequenced material came from naive CD8+ T cells from PBMCs. The receptors derive from a man between 18 and 29 years old in good health. Some clones in this sample may be carry-over from other donors' samples.

In DNA, the CDR3 is TGTGCCAGCAGTCTAGGGACAGGACGCGCCTACGAGCAGTACTTC. Protein product: CASSLGTGRAYEQYF. The chain combines TRBV27 with TRBJ2-7, with 8 bases that match TRBD1. The length of the CDR3 is 15 residues. The V and J ends lost 5 bases and 2 bases, in that order; junction bases with no gene match: 8. Germline lookup yields CDR1 MNHEY and CDR2 SMNVEV (reference sequence).

As to this clone: One end of the junction fails to match germline, which may point to a read error. This chain connects TRBV4-2 to TRBJ2-7, with 7 nucleotides matching TRBD2. Germline V gives CDR1 LGHNA, CDR2 YNFKEQ. This CDR3 is built from 12 residues. DNA for the CDR3: TGTGCCAGCAGCCAAGTTGGGCGGGAGAGTCACTTC. This translates into CASSQVGRESHF.

The chain carries TRBV7-9 and TRBJ2-7, with D unclear. This CDR3 has 16 residues. Deletions cut 5 bases from V and 4 bases from J, with 21 bases between. Germline CDR1 and CDR2: SEHNR and FQNEAQ (reference sequence). CDR3 DNA sequence: TGTGCCAGCAGCCCTCCGAGTGGGCTGATTGGTTACGAGCAGTACTTC. Its protein product is CASSPPSGLIGYEQYF.

As for this clone: Other DNA sequences in the sample encode the same CDR3. This rearrangement joins TRBV7-3 to TRBJ2-1; 12 nucleotides agree with TRBD2. With 2 bases clipped from V and 6 bases from J, the junction kept 8 bases outside the gene matches. Germline lookup yields CDR1 SGHTA and CDR2 FQGTGA. The length of the CDR3 is 17 residues. The CDR3 protein is CASSLGLAGGPGNEQFF. CDR3 DNA sequence: TGTGCCAGCAGCTTAGGCCTAGCGGGAGGGCCCGGCAATGAGCAGTTCTTC.

The chain recombines TRBV19 with TRBJ1-5, with unresolved D. V was pared by 1 base and J by 1 base, with 8 bases between. CDR1 is LNHDA, CDR2 SQIVND, per germline (reference sequence). The CDR3 has 15 residues. The CDR3 reads CASSIVGQSNQPQHF. Written as DNA, the CDR3 is TGTGCCAGTAGTATAGTCGGGCAGAGCAATCAGCCCCAGCATTTT.

This clone was detected once. The chain uses TRBV28 and TRBJ2-1, with TRBD2 matching 8 bases. CDR3 length equals 15 residues. From germline, CDR1 is MDHEN and CDR2 SYDVKM. Trimming removed 3 bases from V and 8 bases from J; junction bases left unmatched: 9. The CDR3 DNA is TGTGCCAGCAGTTTCCCCCAGCGGGAGAGGTATGAGCAGTTCTTC. This translates into CASSFPQRERYEQFF. The complete variable domain, with remaining parts taken from reference TRBV28 and TRBJ2-1, reads DVKVTQSSRYLVKRTGEKVFLECVQDMDHENMFWYRQDPGLGLRLIYFSYDVKMKEKGDIPEGYSVSREKKERFSLILESASTNQTSMYLCASSFPQRERYEQFFGPGTRLTVL.

A few counts support this clone. The chain couples TRBV5-1 to TRBJ1-1; weak D call: TRBD1 (5 bases). Trimming took off 5 bases at V and 3 bases at J, with 14 bases between the two ends. Germline lookup yields CDR1 SGHRS and CDR2 YFSETQ. This CDR3 has 14 amino acids. Written as DNA, the CDR3 is TGCGCCAGCAGACCGGGACGATCGTACACTGAAGCTTTCTTT. It is translated as CASRPGRSYTEAFF.

This clone has a single count. The CDR3 reads CASSVKTSEPTDTQYF. CDR3 coding DNA: TGTGCCAGCAGCGTAAAGACTAGCGAACCCACAGATACGCAGTATTTT. The chain employs TRBV9 and TRBJ2-3; 8 positions match TRBD2. Germline loops: CDR1 SGDLS, CDR2 YYNGEE. The CDR3 contains 16 residues. V trimming: 1 base; J trimming: 2 bases; junction bases outside the gene matches: 6. The variable domain in full, with the rest retrieved from reference TRBV9 and TRBJ2-3, is DSGVTQTPKHLITATGQRVTLRCSPRSGDLSVYWYQQSLDQGLQFLIQYYNGEERAKGNILERFSAQQFPDLHSELNLSSLELGDSALYFCASSVKTSEPTDTQYFGPGTRLTVL.

V is TRBV7-9 and J is TRBJ2-3; no clear D. The CDR3 is 12 amino acids. Germline values: CDR1 SEHNR, CDR2 FQNEAQ (reference sequence). With 2 bases removed from V and 5 bases from J, the gap between germline ends came to 5 bases. As DNA, the CDR3 is TGTGCCAGCAGCTTACCCGTAGATACGCAGTATTTT. Its translation: CASSLPVDTQYF.

The J gene is TRBJ1-4, the V gene TRBV7-9; D unresolved. V was clipped by 4 bases and J by 3 bases, with 24 bases between them. From germline, CDR1 is SEHNR and CDR2 FQNEAQ (reference sequence). CDR3 length equals 19 residues. Here the CDR3 reads CASSSPRVPPRVSNEKLFF. In DNA, the CDR3 is TGTGCCAGCAGCTCCCCTCGGGTGCCTCCGCGGGTATCTAATGAAAAACTGTTTTTT.

This clone was observed a few times. This chain uses TRBV28 with TRBJ2-7, with D unresolved. CDR1 MDHEN and CDR2 SYDVKM come from the germline V gene. The CDR3 spans 14 residues. Trimming removed 2 bases at V and 2 bases at J, with 10 bases between. The CDR3, as DNA: TGTGCCAGCAGTTTACGAGTTAAACCCTACGAGCAGTACTTC. This encodes CASSLRVKPYEQYF.

The chain employs TRBV2 and TRBJ2-1; tentatively, D is TRBD2 (5 bases). V shed 8 bases and J shed 12 bases, with 23 bases lying between them. This CDR3 spans 14 amino acids. The germline V gene encodes CDR1 SNHLY and CDR2 FYNNEI. CDR3: CASLLSGLATMQFF. CDR3 DNA sequence: TGTGCCAGCCTATTAAGTGGGCTAGCCACCATGCAGTTCTTC.

The chain recombines TRBV7-2 with TRBJ2-1; 9 bases are shared with TRBD2. Germline assignment: CDR1 SGHTA and CDR2 FQGNSA. This CDR3 has 14 residues. Germline trimming cut 5 bases from V and 8 bases from J; bases unmatched to any gene: 7. The CDR3 loop reads CASSEPGLAYEQFF. CDR3 DNA: TGTGCCAGCAGCGAACCGGGACTAGCCTATGAGCAGTTCTTC.

Here the CDR3 DNA reads TGTGCCAGCAGTCACCCCCATCGTTACAATGAGCAGTTCTTC. As protein: CASSHPHRYNEQFF. The chain joins TRBV2 to TRBJ2-1; D is unclear. With 5 bases removed from V and 4 bases from J, the gap between germline ends came to 12 bases. Germline V lookup: CDR1 SNHLY, CDR2 FYNNEI. This CDR3 has 14 residues.

The rearrangement uses TRBV13 and TRBJ2-6, with D maybe TRBD1 (5 bases). Germline assignment: CDR1 PRHDT and CDR2 FYEKMQ (reference sequence). Trimming took off 0 bases at V and 0 bases at J, with 6 bases between the two ends. The CDR3 spans 16 residues. CDR3 nucleotide sequence: TGTGCCAGCAGCTTAGGCCAGGGCTCTGGGGCCAACGTCCTGACTTTC. Translation gives CASSLGQGSGANVLTF. Full variable domain (outside the CDR3, taken from reference TRBV13 and TRBJ2-6): AAGVIQSPRHLIKEKRETATLKCYPIPRHDTVYWYQQGPGQDPQFLISFYEKMQSDKGSIPDRFSAQQFSDYHSELNMSSLELGDSALYFCASSLGQGSGANVLTFGAGSRLTVL.

The genes are TRBV6-4 and TRBJ1-1, with 12 positions matching TRBD1. This CDR3 contains 13 residues. V trimming: 5 bases; J trimming: 11 bases; junction bases outside the gene matches: 6. Germline CDR1 and CDR2: MRHNA and SNTAGT. In DNA form, the CDR3 reads TGTGCCAGCAGTCCCGGGACAGGGGGCAGGGCTTTCTTT. The encoded protein is CASSPGTGGRAFF.

The chain joins TRBV7-9 to TRBJ2-2, with 9 bases identical to TRBD2. CDR3 length: 18 amino acids. V lost 5 bases to trimming and J lost 5 bases; unmatched junction nucleotides: 15. CDR1 is SEHNR and CDR2 is FQNEAQ in the germline V gene (reference sequence). For the CDR3, the DNA is TGTGCCAGCAGCGGGGAATCCAGGAGCGGGAGGACAACCGGGGAGCTGTTTTTT. This gives the protein CASSGESRSGRTTGELFF.

The genes are TRBV5-5 and TRBJ1-4; tentatively, D is TRBD1 (5 bases). The germline V gene has CDR1 SGHKS and CDR2 YYEKEE (reference sequence). The CDR3 covers 15 residues. Trimming stripped 1 base from V and 6 bases from J, with 13 bases between. CDR3 sequence: CASSLWGIRDEKLFF. CDR3 bases: TGTGCCAGCAGCTTGTGGGGGATTCGGGATGAAAAACTGTTTTTT.

As to this clone: At the DNA level, this CDR3 is encoded by other sequences in the same sample as well. The chain links TRBV9 to TRBJ2-3; D is uncertain. The CDR3 spans 14 residues. V dropped 0 bases and J dropped 2 bases, with 7 bases sitting between them. From germline, CDR1 is SGDLS and CDR2 YYNGEE. This CDR3 is CASSVGGSTDTQYF. The CDR3 DNA reads TGTGCCAGCAGCGTAGGGGGATCCACAGATACGCAGTATTTT.

The CDR3 region is CASSGVSVYNEQFF. The CDR3 nucleotides are TGTGCCAGCAGTGGTGTTAGCGTCTACAATGAGCAGTTCTTC. This chain joins TRBV6-1 and TRBJ2-1; D may be TRBD2 (5 bases). Trimming removed 4 bases at V and 3 bases at J, with 10 bases between. CDR3 size: 14 residues. CDR1 and CDR2 (germline): MNHNS, SASEGT.

Comment on this clone: Other DNA sequences in the same sample also yield this CDR3. This chain links TRBV4-2 with TRBJ2-1; perhaps TRBD1 as D (5 bases). This CDR3 is built from 11 residues. Germline loops: CDR1 LGHNA, CDR2 YNFKEQ. The V end was cut by 3 bases, the J end by 10 bases, with 7 bases between. CDR3 sequence: CASSQGREQFF. CDR3 nucleotides: TGTGCCAGCAGCCAGGGGCGGGAGCAGTTCTTC.

The chain combines TRBV10-3 with TRBJ1-1; no clear D gene. The CDR3 consists of 13 residues. Trimming pared 6 bases from V and 3 bases from J, leaving 11 bases between. Germline assignment: CDR1 ENHRY and CDR2 SYGVKD. CDR3 amino acids: CAISGISDTEAFF. Written as DNA, the CDR3 is TGTGCCATCAGCGGGATTTCAGACACTGAAGCTTTCTTT.

This chain uses TRBV10-3 with TRBJ2-1; 7 nucleotides align to TRBD2. Per germline, CDR1 ENHRY and CDR2 SYGVKD. There are 13 residues in the CDR3. The V segment lost 4 bases and the J segment 8 bases; nucleotides outside the gene matches: 5. In nucleotides, the CDR3 is TGTGCCATCAGTGGGACTAGAGAGGATGAGCAGTTCTTC. Translated, it gives CAISGTREDEQFF.

V usage is TRBV28 and J usage is TRBJ2-2, with D possibly being TRBD1 or TRBD2 (5 bases each). V was cut by 7 bases and J by 0 bases, with 15 bases left in between. The CDR3 length is 16 residues. The germline V gene has CDR1 MDHEN and CDR2 SYDVKM. As DNA, the CDR3 is TGTGCCAGCACTTTTCCGAAGGGACCGAACACCGGGGAGCTGTTTTTT. As protein: CASTFPKGPNTGELFF. Full variable domain (outside the CDR3, taken from reference TRBV28 and TRBJ2-2): DVKVTQSSRYLVKRTGEKVFLECVQDMDHENMFWYRQDPGLGLRLIYFSYDVKMKEKGDIPEGYSVSREKKERFSLILESASTNQTSMYLCASTFPKGPNTGELFFGEGSRLTVL.

The chain couples TRBV10-3 to TRBJ2-2; D uncertain. This CDR3 region has 13 residues. CDR1 is ENHRY and CDR2 is SYGVKD in the germline V gene. Trimming stripped 8 bases from V and 4 bases from J, with 11 bases between. The CDR3 nucleotides read TGTGCCATCCTAAGGGCCCTCACCGGGGAGCTGTTTTTT. Protein sequence: CAILRALTGELFF.

This clone was counted once. This rearrangement joins TRBV5-1 to TRBJ1-2; a possible D gene is TRBD1 (5 bases). The germline gives CDR1 SGHRS, CDR2 YFSETQ. Trimming stripped 1 base from V and 4 bases from J, with 14 bases between. This CDR3 contains 15 residues. Written as DNA, the CDR3 is TGCGCCAGCAGCTTGAGTTCCCGGACACTCTATGGCTACACCTTC. This sequence encodes CASSLSSRTLYGYTF.